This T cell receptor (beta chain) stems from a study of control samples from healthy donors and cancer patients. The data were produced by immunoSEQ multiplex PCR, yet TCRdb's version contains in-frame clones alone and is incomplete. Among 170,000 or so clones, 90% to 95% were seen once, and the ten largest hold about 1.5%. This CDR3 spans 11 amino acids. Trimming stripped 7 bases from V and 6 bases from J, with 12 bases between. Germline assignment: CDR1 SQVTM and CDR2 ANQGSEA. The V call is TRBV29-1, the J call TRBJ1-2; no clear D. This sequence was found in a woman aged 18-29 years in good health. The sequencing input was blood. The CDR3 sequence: CSGGVQNGYTF. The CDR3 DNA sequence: TGCAGCGGTGGGGTTCAAAATGGCTACACCTTC.